The entry below describes one TCR beta chain. Those enrolled, adults aged roughly 18 to 100 years, came from some 23 US areas. These data come from a study of blood T cell repertoires in COVID-19. Produced via immunoSEQ multiplex PCR; TCRdb's table is partial and in-frame only. The data contain 150,000 to 250,000 clones, about 90% of them seen just once; the ten biggest clones take up 2% to 2.5%. The J segment lost 0 bases and the V segment lost 8 bases, leaving 8 bases of the junction unmatched. Germline lookup yields CDR1 MNHEY and CDR2 SVGAGI. This CDR3 comprises 15 residues. This rearrangement joins TRBV6-5 to TRBJ2-7, with 9 bases fitting TRBD2. Sequencing was carried out using PBMCs or T cells enriched from blood (not recorded which). The TCR was taken from a woman in her 30s who had recovered from COVID-19. CDR3 protein: CASGSLAGISYEQYF. As DNA, the CDR3 is TGTGCCAGCGGGTCCCTAGCGGGAATCTCCTACGAGCAGTACTTC.